These 32 T cell receptor beta chains were all obtained from the same sample, sequenced in a study of T cell responses to AZD1222 COVID-19 vaccine. Measured with immunoSEQ multiplex PCR; TCRdb has only the in-frame clones, and not every one. Reported are over 140,000 clones; the ten largest clones contain 2% to 2.5%. Sequences were obtained from peripheral blood. The receptors were sampled from an adult in good health.

V usage is TRBV2 and J usage is TRBJ1-6; 7 bases map to TRBD1. CDR1 and CDR2 (germline): SNHLY, FYNNEI. J was trimmed by 7 bases and V by 8 bases; bases with no gene match: 5. The CDR3 runs to 13 residues. The DNA of the CDR3 is TGTGCCAGCGAATCCAGGGGGAATTCACCCCTCCACTTT. Translating it yields CASESRGNSPLHF.

The chain carries TRBV4-1 and TRBJ2-5; a possible D gene is TRBD1 (6 bases). The germline gives CDR1 MGHRA, CDR2 YSYEKL. The V end lost 4 bases, the J end lost 1 base, and 7 bases lay between the germline ends. CDR3 size: 13 residues. CDR3 in amino acids: CASSRGPQETQYF. CDR3 sequence (DNA): TGCGCCAGCAGCCGGGGGCCCCAAGAGACCCAGTACTTC.

The rearrangement uses TRBV5-5 and TRBJ1-1, with D unclear. Germline lookup yields CDR1 SGHKS and CDR2 YYEKEE (reference sequence). The CDR3 runs 16 residues. Trimming removed 5 bases from V and 0 bases from J, with 17 bases in between. This chain's CDR3 is CASSFRPEELNTEAFF. DNA of the CDR3: TGTGCCAGCAGTTTTCGGCCTGAAGAGTTGAACACTGAAGCTTTCTTT.

The chain employs TRBV7-2 and TRBJ2-3; 13 bases align to TRBD2. CDR3 size: 16 residues. Germline CDR1 SGHTA, CDR2 FQGNSA. V dropped 5 bases and J dropped 2; count of bases not matched to a gene: 4. The CDR3 here is CASSLGLAGFTDTQYF. The CDR3 region has the DNA TGTGCCAGCAGCCTGGGACTAGCGGGGTTCACAGATACGCAGTATTTT.

The gene calls are TRBV19 and TRBJ2-7; TRBD1 is a possible D gene (6 bases). Germline CDR1 is LNHDA and CDR2 is SQIVND (reference sequence). The CDR3 contains 16 residues. With 6 bases removed from V and 0 bases from J, the gap between germline ends came to 18 bases. The CDR3 coding sequence is TGTGCCAGTAGCAAATTCGGGGACACCCGCTCCTACGAGCAGTACTTC. It codes for CASSKFGDTRSYEQYF.

The chain carries TRBV4-3 and TRBJ2-7; D ambiguous. The germline CDR1 and CDR2 sequences are LGHNA and YSLEER. Trimming took 0 bases from V and 5 from J, leaving 14 bases between them. The CDR3 has 15 amino acids. The CDR3 spells CASSQDLFPGDEQYF. DNA of the CDR3: TGCGCCAGCAGCCAAGACTTGTTCCCGGGCGACGAGCAGTACTTC.

The chain is built from TRBV4-1 and TRBJ1-1, with a tentative D call TRBD1 (5 bases). Trimming shortened V by 1 base and J by 6 bases, and 18 bases separated the two germline ends. In germline, CDR1 is MGHRA, CDR2 YSYEKL. The CDR3 extends over 16 amino acids. The CDR3 region has the DNA TGCGCCAGCAGCCAAGGTTATCCGGGGCGAAGATCTGAAGCTTTCTTT. Amino acids: CASSQGYPGRRSEAFF.

The chain couples TRBV7-2 to TRBJ2-7, with 7 bases lining up with TRBD1. Germline V gives CDR1 SGHTA, CDR2 FQGNSA. The CDR3 contains 12 residues. Losses at the gene ends were 5 bases for V and 6 bases for J; bases not matched to a gene: 4. CDR3 in DNA: TGTGCCAGCAGCCTAGACAGGGCCGAGCAGTACTTC. Protein: CASSLDRAEQYF.

The rearrangement uses TRBV2 and TRBJ1-3; D uncertain. The CDR3 has 14 residues. CDR1 and CDR2 from the germline V gene are SNHLY and FYNNEI. Deletions cut 3 bases from V and 2 bases from J, with 8 bases between. The CDR3 DNA sequence: TGTGCCAGCAGTGATCCGAATGCTGGAAACACCATATATTTT. This sequence encodes CASSDPNAGNTIYF. The variable domain in full, with the rest retrieved from reference TRBV2 and TRBJ1-3, is EPEVTQTPSHQVTQMGQEVILRCVPISNHLYFYWYRQILGQKVEFLVSFYNNEISEKSEIFDDQFSVERPDGSNFTLKIRSTKLEDSAMYFCASSDPNAGNTIYFGEGSWLTVV.

The gene calls are TRBV4-1 and TRBJ1-5, with D possibly TRBD1 on 6 matching bases. The CDR3 has 17 amino acids. V was pared by 4 bases and J by 0 bases, with 16 bases between. The V gene's germline CDR1 is MGHRA and CDR2 YSYEKL. In DNA, the CDR3 is TGCGCCAGCAGCCCGAAGACAGGCCCCTATAGCAATCAGCCCCAGCATTTT. It is translated as CASSPKTGPYSNQPQHF.

The J gene is TRBJ1-1, the V gene TRBV5-5, with D hard to call. Looked up from germline, CDR1 is SGHKS and CDR2 is YYEKEE (reference sequence). Trimming shortened V by 0 bases and J by 2 bases, and 11 bases separated the two germline ends. This CDR3 spans 15 amino acids. In DNA, the CDR3 is TGTGCCAGCAGCTTGGAAGGGTTCCTAAACACTGAAGCTTTCTTT. It yields the protein CASSLEGFLNTEAFF.

The J gene is TRBJ2-7, the V gene TRBV20-1; D is unresolved. V shed 4 bases and J shed 5 bases, with 9 bases lying between them. The germline V gene has CDR1 DFQATT and CDR2 SNEGSKA (reference sequence). The CDR3 contains 11 residues. In DNA form, the CDR3 reads TGCAGTGCTATTTGGTCCCACGAGCAGTACTTC. Protein product: CSAIWSHEQYF.

The chain couples TRBV6-5 to TRBJ2-5; D is undetermined. Trimming left V 6 bases short and J 4 bases short, with 6 bases between. The CDR3 has 11 amino acids. Germline V gives CDR1 MNHEY, CDR2 SVGAGI. The CDR3: CASRQLETQYF. CDR3 DNA sequence: TGTGCCAGCAGACAGCTAGAGACCCAGTACTTC.

The chain is built from TRBV7-9 and TRBJ1-4; TRBD1 is a possible D gene (6 bases). The V end lost 0 bases, the J end lost 8 bases, and 10 bases lay between the germline ends. This CDR3 is 14 amino acids long. Germline V gene data show CDR1 as SEHNR and CDR2 as FQNEAQ (reference sequence). CDR3 sequence reads: CASSLAGGGEKLFF. In nucleotides, the CDR3 is TGTGCCAGCAGCTTAGCAGGGGGAGGAGAAAAACTGTTTTTT.

This sequence joins TRBV5-1 and TRBJ1-1; 7 nucleotides line up with TRBD1. Looked up from germline, CDR1 is SGHRS and CDR2 is YFSETQ. After removal of 3 bases from V and 2 bases from J, the junction contained 4 bases not matched to a gene. The CDR3 totals 14 residues. The CDR3 DNA is TGCGCCAGCAGCTCCGGACAGGCCAACACTGAAGCTTTCTTT. Amino acid sequence: CASSSGQANTEAFF.

The J gene is TRBJ1-4, the V gene TRBV9, with D maybe TRBD1 (6 bases). Trimming left V 3 bases short and J 3 bases short, with 12 bases between. The CDR3 runs to 15 residues. Germline CDR1 and CDR2: SGDLS and YYNGEE. The DNA of the CDR3 is TGTGCCAGCAGCGAAAGGGGGAGGTCTAATGAAAAACTGTTTTTT. Its protein product is CASSERGRSNEKLFF.

The CDR3 region is CARSAEQGASYGYTF. In DNA form, the CDR3 reads TGTGCCAGAAGCGCCGAACAGGGGGCAAGCTATGGCTACACCTTC. The genes are TRBV7-5 and TRBJ1-2; the table's D call TRBD1 went unverified against the DNA. TRBV7-5 is a known pseudogene. The CDR3 contains 15 residues.

The chain employs TRBV5-1 and TRBJ1-2; 9 nucleotides match TRBD1. Germline V gene sequence: CDR1 SGHRS, CDR2 YFSETQ. This CDR3 contains 13 residues. The ends lost 7 bases at V and 6 bases at J; junction bases unmatched: 7. CDR3 sequence: CASAGQGFDGYTF. CDR3 nucleotides: TGCGCCAGCGCTGGACAGGGGTTCGATGGCTACACCTTC.

The V and J genes are TRBV5-4 and TRBJ1-1; unclear D gene. Deletions cut 3 bases from V and 1 base from J, with 13 bases between. This CDR3 comprises 15 residues. The germline V gene encodes CDR1 SGHNT and CDR2 YYREEE (reference sequence). This CDR3 is CASSSAPTENTEAFF. CDR3 bases: TGTGCCAGCAGCTCTGCGCCTACAGAGAACACTGAAGCTTTCTTT.

J is TRBJ2-3 and V is TRBV6-4; D may match TRBD1 or TRBD2 (5 bases each). Germline values: CDR1 MRHNA, CDR2 SNTAGT. Trimming removed 4 bases from V and 0 bases from J, with 11 bases in between. The CDR3 is made up of 15 amino acids. The CDR3, as DNA: TGTGCCAGCAGTGCCTGGGACGGTAGCACAGATACGCAGTATTTT. This sequence encodes CASSAWDGSTDTQYF.

The V and J genes are TRBV20-1 and TRBJ1-2, with unresolved D. CDR1 DFQATT and CDR2 SNEGSKA come from the germline V gene (reference sequence). Trimming shortened V by 3 bases and J by 1 base, and 21 bases separated the two germline ends. The CDR3 extends over 17 amino acids. CDR3 sequence: CSASTAPIGPLNYGYTF. The CDR3, as DNA: TGCAGTGCTAGTACTGCGCCCATCGGGCCACTTAACTATGGCTACACCTTC.

The chain links TRBV6-5 to TRBJ1-1, with unresolved D. The V gene lost 6 bases and the J gene lost 2 bases, with 13 bases spanning the gap. The CDR3 runs to 14 residues. Germline lookup yields CDR1 MNHEY and CDR2 SVGAGI. CDR3 sequence (DNA): TGTGCCAGCAGGTCGGTCAGAATCAACACTGAAGCTTTCTTT. It specifies CASRSVRINTEAFF.

The chain joins TRBV4-3 to TRBJ2-7; possible D gene TRBD2, 6 bases. Trimming left V 0 bases short and J 3 bases short, with 24 bases between. The CDR3 has 19 amino acids. Germline V CDR1 and CDR2: LGHNA, YSLEER. The CDR3 loop reads CASSQEAGPAGLRNYEQYF. CDR3 in DNA: TGCGCCAGCAGCCAAGAGGCAGGGCCGGCAGGACTAAGAAACTACGAGCAGTACTTC.

The V gene is TRBV27, the J gene TRBJ1-1; possible D gene TRBD1, 5 bases. Trimming removed 3 bases at V and 6 bases at J, with 11 bases between. The CDR3 loop spans 13 amino acids. CDR1 is MNHEY and CDR2 is SMNVEV in the germline V gene (reference sequence). The CDR3 is CASSLGPVAEAFF. CDR3 in DNA: TGTGCCAGCAGTTTGGGACCGGTCGCTGAAGCTTTCTTT.

The chain links TRBV28 to TRBJ1-4, with D uncertain. CDR1 MDHEN and CDR2 SYDVKM come from the germline V gene. V was pared by 5 bases and J by 3 bases, with 10 bases between. The CDR3 has 14 amino acids. Written as DNA, the CDR3 is TGTGCCAGCAGTCTTGGTGGCTCTAATGAAAAACTGTTTTTT. Translated: CASSLGGSNEKLFF.

This chain connects TRBV28 to TRBJ1-3, with D unclear. V lost 2 bases, J lost 0 bases, and 29 bases lay in between. The germline V gene has CDR1 MDHEN and CDR2 SYDVKM. The CDR3 has 22 residues. The DNA of the CDR3 is TGTGCCAGCAGTTTAGGTACGGGGATGGGTCATGTGGACGGATACTCTGGAAACACCATATATTTT. Translating it yields CASSLGTGMGHVDGYSGNTIYF.

The genes are TRBV10-3 and TRBJ1-2; D remains unclear. Trimming removed 0 bases from V and 2 bases from J, with 7 bases in between. This CDR3 is built from 14 residues. Germline V gene data show CDR1 as ENHRY and CDR2 as SYGVKD. CDR3 DNA: TGTGCCATCAGTGAGTCAGAGTTAAACTATGGCTACACCTTC. Amino acids: CAISESELNYGYTF.

V is TRBV13 and J is TRBJ2-7; possibly TRBD2 for D (5 bases). Germline CDR1 is PRHDT and CDR2 is FYEKMQ (reference sequence). V lost 5 bases and J 5 bases, leaving 16 bases between the germline ends. The CDR3 runs 14 residues. The CDR3 loop is CASSPMGDLNEQYF. DNA of the CDR3: TGTGCCAGCAGCCCAATGGGAGACCTGAACGAGCAGTACTTC. Full variable domain (rest looked up from reference TRBV13 and TRBJ2-7): AAGVIQSPRHLIKEKRETATLKCYPIPRHDTVYWYQQGPGQDPQFLISFYEKMQSDKGSIPDRFSAQQFSDYHSELNMSSLELGDSALYFCASSPMGDLNEQYFGPGTRLTVT.

V usage is TRBV4-1 and J usage is TRBJ1-1; maybe TRBD1 (5 bases). The V end lost 0 bases, the J end lost 1 base, and 15 bases lay between the germline ends. The CDR3 loop spans 17 amino acids. Germline V gives CDR1 MGHRA, CDR2 YSYEKL. The CDR3 here is CASSQDGVGGSNTEAFF. As DNA, the CDR3 is TGCGCCAGCAGCCAAGATGGGGTCGGGGGTTCGAACACTGAAGCTTTCTTT.

The J gene is TRBJ2-1, the V gene TRBV6-2 or TRBV6-3; perhaps TRBD2 as D (5 bases). Germline-derived CDR1 and CDR2 are MNHEY and SVGEGT. The CDR3 extends over 16 amino acids. Trimming took off 4 bases at V and 7 bases at J, with 20 bases between the two ends. This chain's CDR3 is CASSFSRVRRGNEQFF. CDR3 in DNA: TGTGCCAGCAGTTTTTCCCGGGTGAGGCGAGGGAATGAGCAGTTCTTC.

This chain joins TRBV5-1 and TRBJ1-4; 7 bases align to TRBD1. Trimming at V came to 4 bases and at J to 5 bases, leaving 8 bases not matched to a gene. Germline CDR1 SGHRS, CDR2 YFSETQ. The CDR3 is 15 amino acids. In DNA, the CDR3 is TGCGCCAGCAGCACGGAAGGGACAGAGAATGAAAAACTGTTTTTT. Translation: CASSTEGTENEKLFF.

V gene TRBV29-1 combines with J gene TRBJ2-1, with D possibly matching TRBD1 (5 bases). This CDR3 is built from 12 residues. Germline V CDR1 and CDR2: SQVTM, ANQGSEA. V was cut by 3 bases and J by 6 bases, with 9 bases left in between. CDR3 amino acids: CSVDVRVNEQFF. The CDR3 DNA sequence: TGCAGCGTTGATGTCAGGGTCAATGAGCAGTTCTTC.